This TCR beta chain derives from a study of beta chain features in type 1 diabetes. Study findings and constraints: TCRB CDR3s were moderately but significantly shorter in Type 1 diabetes patients in all four CD4+ subsets. Any HLA type influence on TCRB rearrangement was left unresolved here. Healthy donors had naive, central memory and Treg TCRB repertoires that appeared less similar than those seen among patients.

V gave up 7 bases and J gave up 5 bases; unmatched junction bases: 8. CDR1 is SGHTA, CDR2 FQGNSA, per germline. This CDR3 has 14 amino acids. Sorting of CD4+ naive, central memory, regulatory and stem cell-like memory cells was performed via CD45RO/CCR7/CD25/CD127/CD95/CD27. Reverse transcription of all isolated RNA meant that expressed TCRB transcripts were sequenced. The protocol was immunoSEQ multiplex PCR, while the TCRdb copy is restricted to in-frame clones and leaves out a portion. Of 620,000 or so clones in the sample, 15% were seen once. A word on this clone: What it binds is unknown.

V usage is TRBV7-2 and J usage is TRBJ1-2, with 9 bases identical to TRBD1. The sample consisted of naive CD4+ T cells from blood. The source is a man aged 18-30 years in good health. This CDR3 is CASTPRQGEYGYTF. In DNA, the CDR3 is TGTGCCAGCACCCCAAGACAGGGGGAGTATGGCTACACCTTC.